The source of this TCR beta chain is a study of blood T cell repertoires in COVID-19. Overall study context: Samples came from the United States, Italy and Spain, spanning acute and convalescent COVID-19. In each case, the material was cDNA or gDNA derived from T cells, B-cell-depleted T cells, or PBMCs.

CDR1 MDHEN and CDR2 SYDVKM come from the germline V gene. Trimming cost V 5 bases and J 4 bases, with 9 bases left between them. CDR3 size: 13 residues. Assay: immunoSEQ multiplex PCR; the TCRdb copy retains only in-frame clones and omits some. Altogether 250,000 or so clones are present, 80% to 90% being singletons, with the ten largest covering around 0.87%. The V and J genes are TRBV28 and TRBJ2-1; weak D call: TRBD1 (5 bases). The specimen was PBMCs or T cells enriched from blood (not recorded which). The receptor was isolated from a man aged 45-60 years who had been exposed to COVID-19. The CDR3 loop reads CASSLDTYNEQFF. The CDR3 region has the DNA TGTGCCAGCAGTCTGGACACATACAATGAGCAGTTCTTC.